The clone carrying this T cell receptor beta chain was found once. The record originates from a study of cytomegalovirus exposure and HLA in healthy donors. The primer mix had 60 Vbeta and 13 Jbeta primers. Some clones are missing from TCRdb's copy, which holds only in-frame ones; the method was immunoSEQ multiplex PCR. The data contain 130,000 or so clones, roughly 87% of them singletons. V dropped 5 bases and J dropped 3 bases, with 14 bases sitting between them. The CDR3 covers 14 residues. The germline V gene encodes CDR1 MNHEY and CDR2 SMNVEV (reference sequence). The receptor was isolated from a woman aged 40 to 55 in good health and CMV-seronegative. The sample consisted of PBMCs. The chain combines TRBV27 with TRBJ2-7, with D perhaps matching TRBD2 (6 bases). CDR3 coding DNA: TGTGCCAGCAGTCCGCGGGACCGACGCTACGAGCAGTACTTC. It codes for CASSPRDRRYEQYF.